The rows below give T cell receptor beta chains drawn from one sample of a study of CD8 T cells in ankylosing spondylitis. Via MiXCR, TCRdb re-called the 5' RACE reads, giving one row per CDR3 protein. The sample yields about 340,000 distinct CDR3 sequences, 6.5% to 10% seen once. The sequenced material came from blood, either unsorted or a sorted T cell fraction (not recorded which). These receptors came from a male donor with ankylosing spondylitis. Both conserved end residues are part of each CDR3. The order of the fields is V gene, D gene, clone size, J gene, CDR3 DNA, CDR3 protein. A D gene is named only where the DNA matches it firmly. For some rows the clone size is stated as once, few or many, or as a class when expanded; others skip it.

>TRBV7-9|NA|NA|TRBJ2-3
TGTGCCAGCAAAGGGGTGTTCACAGATACGCAGTATTTT
CASKGVFTDTQYF
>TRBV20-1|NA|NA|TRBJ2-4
TGCAGTGCTAGAGATCATGAAGGGTTACTCAAAAACATTCAGTACTTC
CSARDHEGLLKNIQYF
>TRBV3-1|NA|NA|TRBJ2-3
TGTGCCAGCAGCCAGCGAACCGGGGTGTTGCCAGATACGCAGTATTTT
CASSQRTGVLPDTQYF
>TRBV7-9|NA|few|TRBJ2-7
TGTGCCAGCAGCTTAGGGGGGCTCGGACAGCTAACCTACGAGCAGTACTTC
CASSLGGLGQLTYEQYF
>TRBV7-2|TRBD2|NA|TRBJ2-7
TGTGCCAGCAGCTTAGGTATTAGCGGGATAGGTTACGAGCAGTACTTC
CASSLGISGIGYEQYF
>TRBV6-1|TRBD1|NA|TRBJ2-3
TGTGCCAGCAAAAGGACAGGATCGGGAGATACGCAGTATTTT
CASKRTGSGDTQYF
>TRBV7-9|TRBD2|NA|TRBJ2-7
TGTGCCAGCAGCACTGGGGGGGGCGAGCAGTACTTC
CASSTGGGEQYF
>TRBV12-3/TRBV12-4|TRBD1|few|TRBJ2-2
TGTGCCAGCAGTTTAGACAGGGGGCGATCCGGGGAGCTGTTTTTT
CASSLDRGRSGELFF
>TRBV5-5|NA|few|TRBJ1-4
TGTGCCAGCAGCTTGGTGGGGGTTGAAAAACTGTTTTTT
CASSLVGVEKLFF
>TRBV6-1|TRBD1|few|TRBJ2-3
TGTGCCAGCAGTGCCGGGACAGCAGTCACAGATACGCAGTATTTT
CASSAGTAVTDTQYF
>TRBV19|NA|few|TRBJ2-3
TGTGCCAGTAGTATACTCATGGGGGATACGCAGTATTTT
CASSILMGDTQYF
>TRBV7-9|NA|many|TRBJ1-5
TGTGCCAGCAGCTTTGGGGCCGGTGAGATCCCCCAGCATTTT
CASSFGAGEIPQHF
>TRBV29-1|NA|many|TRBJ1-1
TGCAGCGTTGCGCCCTTGGCAGGGTTTAATCGGGGCACTGAAGCTTTCTTT
CSVAPLAGFNRGTEAFF
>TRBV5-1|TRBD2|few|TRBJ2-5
TGCGCCAGCAGACCAACTAGCGGGGGGGAGACCCAGTACTTC
CASRPTSGGETQYF
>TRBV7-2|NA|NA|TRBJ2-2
TGTGCCAGCAGCCCCCTAGGGGCTTCGAACACCGGGGAGCTGTTTTTT
CASSPLGASNTGELFF
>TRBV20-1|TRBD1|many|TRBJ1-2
TGCAGTGCCCCACCGGGACAGGGAGGTGTCGGCTACACCTTC
CSAPPGQGGVGYTF
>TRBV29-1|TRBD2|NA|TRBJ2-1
TGCAGCGTTACCGGACTAGCGGTTAGCTCCTACAATGAGCAGTTCTTC
CSVTGLAVSSYNEQFF
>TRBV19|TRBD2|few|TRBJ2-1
TGTGCCAGTAGTATAGTTGCGGGAGCGCATGAGCAGTTCTTC
CASSIVAGAHEQFF
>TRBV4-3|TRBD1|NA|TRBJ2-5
TGCGCCAGCAGCCAAGCCCAGGGGGCTACGGAGACCCAGTACTTC
CASSQAQGATETQYF
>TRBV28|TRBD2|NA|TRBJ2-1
TGTGCCAGCAGGATACTAGCGGGAAACAATGAGCAGTTCTTC
CASRILAGNNEQFF
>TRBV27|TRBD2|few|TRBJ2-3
TGTGCCAGCAGTCCGGGACTAGCGGGAGTCGGGGCGGCAGATACGCAGTATTTT
CASSPGLAGVGAADTQYF
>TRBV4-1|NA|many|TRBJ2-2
TGCGCCAGCAGCCCCCGACCGACGGGAGTCCGAACCGGGGAGCTGTTTTTT
CASSPRPTGVRTGELFF
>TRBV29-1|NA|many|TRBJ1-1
TGCAGCTCTTATAGCTTAGGGAACCCCCGAGCTTTCTTT
CSSYSLGNPRAFF
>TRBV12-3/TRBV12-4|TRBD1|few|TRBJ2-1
TGTGCCAGCAGCGAAAGGGACAGTTACAATGAGCAGTTCTTC
CASSERDSYNEQFF
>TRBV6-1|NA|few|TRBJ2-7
TGTGCCAGCAGACGCAGGACTGCGAAAGGCTACGAGCAGTACTTC
CASRRRTAKGYEQYF
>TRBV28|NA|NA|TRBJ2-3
TGTGCCAGCAGGACATCCATGGGCACAGATACGCAGTATTTT
CASRTSMGTDTQYF
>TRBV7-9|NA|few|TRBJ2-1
TGTGCCAGCAGCCTAACGGGGTACTACAATGAGCAGTTCTTC
CASSLTGYYNEQFF
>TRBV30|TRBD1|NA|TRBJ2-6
TGTGCCTGGAGTCCTGACAGGGTTGGGGCCAACGTCGTGACTTTC
CAWSPDRVGANVVTF
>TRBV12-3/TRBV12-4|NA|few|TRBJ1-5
TGTGCCAGCAGCAGGGGCACCCGGCAGCCCCAGCATTTT
CASSRGTRQPQHF
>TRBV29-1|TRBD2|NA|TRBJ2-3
TGCAGCGTTGCTACTAGCGGGAGCGGGGATACGCAGTATTTT
CSVATSGSGDTQYF
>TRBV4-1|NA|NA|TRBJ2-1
TGCGCCAGCAGCCACCGAAGGCTAGTCTATGAGCAGTTCTTC
CASSHRRLVYEQFF
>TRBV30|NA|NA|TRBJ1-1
TGTGCCTGGGGTCAGAACACTGAAGCTTTCTTT
CAWGQNTEAFF
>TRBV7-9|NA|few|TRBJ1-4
TGTGCCAGCAGCTTATGGGGACCTAATGAAAAACTGTTTTTT
CASSLWGPNEKLFF
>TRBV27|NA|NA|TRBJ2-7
TGTGCCAGCAGTTCGCGGGACAGCGAGCGACGAAAATCCCCCTACGAGCAGTACTTC
CASSSRDSERRKSPYEQYF
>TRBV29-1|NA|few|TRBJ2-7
TGCAGCGTTGCGACAGGAGACTACGAGCAGTACTTC
CSVATGDYEQYF
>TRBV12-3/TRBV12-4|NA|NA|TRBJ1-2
TGTGCCAGCAGCGCCGGGACACTCGCTAACTATGGCTACACCTTC
CASSAGTLANYGYTF
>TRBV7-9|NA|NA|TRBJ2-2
TGTGCCAGCAGCTTAGAAGGGACTTATCCGGCCGGGGAGCTGTTTTTT
CASSLEGTYPAGELFF
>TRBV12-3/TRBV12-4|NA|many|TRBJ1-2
TGTGCCAGCAGTTTGAGTTTAGGTGGCTACACCTTC
CASSLSLGGYTF
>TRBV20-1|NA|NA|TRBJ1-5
TGCAGTGCTAGAGACCCGACCGGGCAGACCACTAGCAATCAGCCCCAGCATTTT
CSARDPTGQTTSNQPQHF
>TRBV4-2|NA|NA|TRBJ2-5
TGTGCCAGCAGCCTCATGGGTAGGGGAGAGACCCAGTACTTC
CASSLMGRGETQYF
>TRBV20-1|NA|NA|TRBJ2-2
TGCAGTGCTTACCCAGCGGCCCCCTCGGGCACCGGGGAGCTGTTTTTT
CSAYPAAPSGTGELFF
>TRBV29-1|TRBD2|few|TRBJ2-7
TGCAGCACCACGGGGGGGGCCCCCTACGAGCAGTACTTC
CSTTGGAPYEQYF
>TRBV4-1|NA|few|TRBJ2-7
TGCGCCAGCAGCCAAGAACAGGGCGGCTCCTACGAGCAGTACTTC
CASSQEQGGSYEQYF
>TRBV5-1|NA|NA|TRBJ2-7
TGCGCCAGCAGCCCCTATGGTGGGGGACTTCCCTCCTACGAGCAGTACTTC
CASSPYGGGLPSYEQYF
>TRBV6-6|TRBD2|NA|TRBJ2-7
TGTGCCAGCAAGGTTGGGGAGGGGCCGGGGCAGTACTTC
CASKVGEGPGQYF
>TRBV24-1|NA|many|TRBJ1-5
TGTGCCACCAGTGATGACAGTAGCTATCAGCCCCAGCATTTT
CATSDDSSYQPQHF
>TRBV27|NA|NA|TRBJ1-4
TGTGCCAGCAGTCCCCCCCCCAGGCTCGATAATGAAAAACTGTTTTTT
CASSPPPRLDNEKLFF
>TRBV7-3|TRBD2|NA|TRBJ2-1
TGTGCCAGCAGCTTAGTTCTAGCGGGAACTAATGAGCAGTTCTTC
CASSLVLAGTNEQFF
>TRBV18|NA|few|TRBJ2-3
TGTGCCAGCTCACCCAATTTGAGGGGTCGAACCCTCCCGTTTACGCAGTATTTT
CASSPNLRGRTLPFTQYF
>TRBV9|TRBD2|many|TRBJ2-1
TGTGCCAGCAGTCAAAATCAGGGACTAGCGGGAGGGCCTTACAATGAGCAGTTCTTC
CASSQNQGLAGGPYNEQFF
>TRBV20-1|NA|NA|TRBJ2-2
TGCAGTGCTAGAGACCCGTTGCGGGCGCCCGTCGGGGAGCTGTTTTTT
CSARDPLRAPVGELFF
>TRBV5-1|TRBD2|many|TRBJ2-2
TGCGCCAGCAGCCCGACCCGCGGGGGAGCGAACACCGGGGAGCTGTTTTTT
CASSPTRGGANTGELFF
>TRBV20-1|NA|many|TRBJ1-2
TGCAGTGCCAAGGGCCGGTCGTATGGCTACACCTTC
CSAKGRSYGYTF
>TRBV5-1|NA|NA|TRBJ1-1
TGCGCCAGCAGGGGCAGGACCCACACTGAAGCTTTCTTT
CASRGRTHTEAFF
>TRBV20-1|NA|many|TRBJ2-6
TGCAGTGCTCCTCGAGGCGGACAAGTCTCTGGGGCCAACGTCCTGACTTTC
CSAPRGGQVSGANVLTF
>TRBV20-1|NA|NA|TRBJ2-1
TGCAGTGCTAGGACGGGGCACAATGAGCAGTTCTTC
CSARTGHNEQFF
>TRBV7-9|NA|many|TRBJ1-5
TGTGCCAGCAGCGAAATAGGTGGCAATCAGCCCCAGCATTTT
CASSEIGGNQPQHF
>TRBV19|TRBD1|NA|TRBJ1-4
TGTGCCACTCAGGCCCGGACAGGGAGTGAAAAACTGTTTTTT
CATQARTGSEKLFF
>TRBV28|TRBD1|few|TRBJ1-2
TGTGCCAGCAGTTCTCGGGACAGGCCGCTGGGGGTCTATGGCTACACCTTC
CASSSRDRPLGVYGYTF